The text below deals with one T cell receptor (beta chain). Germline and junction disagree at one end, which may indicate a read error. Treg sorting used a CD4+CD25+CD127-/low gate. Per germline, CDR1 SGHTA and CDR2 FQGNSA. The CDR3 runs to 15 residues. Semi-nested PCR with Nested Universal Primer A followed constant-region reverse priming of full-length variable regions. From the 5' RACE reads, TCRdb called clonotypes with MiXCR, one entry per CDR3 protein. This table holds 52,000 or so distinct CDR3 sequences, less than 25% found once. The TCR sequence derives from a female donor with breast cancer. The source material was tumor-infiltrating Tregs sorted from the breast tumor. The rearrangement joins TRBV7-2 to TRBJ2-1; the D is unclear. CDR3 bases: TGTGCTGGGGTACCGAGTGGTTATTCGCGTAATGAGCAGCTCTTC. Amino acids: CAGVPSGYSRNEQLF.